The rows below give T cell receptor beta chains drawn from one sample of a study of read filtering for tumor transcriptome and immune sequencing. TCRdb re-called the reads through MiXCR, storing one row per CDR3 protein. The sample includes tens of thousands of distinct CDR3 sequences, about a fifth seen only once; the top ten take over 9.5%. Sequencing used a population of CD138-negative cells sorted from bone marrow. Receptor source: a donor at least 40 years old with multiple myeloma. Each CDR3 is given with its conserved first and last residue. D genes are given only for firm matches. For some rows the clone size is stated as once, few or many, or as a class when expanded; others skip it.

j_call: TRBJ2-7; d_call: .; clone_size: many; v_call: TRBV2; cdr3_nt: TGTGCCAGCAGTGAGATGGGGTACGAGCAGTACTTC; cdr3_aa: CASSEMGYEQYF
j_call: TRBJ2-5; d_call: .; clone_size: .; v_call: TRBV20-1; cdr3_nt: TGCAGTGCTAGAGATCCAGGGTTAGAGGCCCAGTACTTC; cdr3_aa: CSARDPGLEAQYF
j_call: TRBJ2-2; d_call: .; clone_size: few; v_call: TRBV11-3; cdr3_nt: TGTGCCAGCAGCTTAAACCCTACCGGGGAGCTGTTTTTT; cdr3_aa: CASSLNPTGELFF
j_call: TRBJ2-5; d_call: .; clone_size: many; v_call: TRBV7-8; cdr3_nt: TGTGCCAGCAGCTTAAGGGGGGGGGAAGAAATACTCGAGAAGACCCAGTACTTC; cdr3_aa: CASSLRGGEEILEKTQYF
j_call: TRBJ1-5; d_call: .; clone_size: .; v_call: TRBV11-3; cdr3_nt: TGTGCCAGCAGCCCGAAAGGGGGGGGGCAGCCCCAGCATTTT; cdr3_aa: CASSPKGGGQPQHF
j_call: TRBJ2-1; d_call: TRBD2; clone_size: few; v_call: TRBV5-8; cdr3_nt: TGTGCCAGCAGCGTGGGACTAGCGGGGAACAATGAGCAGTTCTTC; cdr3_aa: CASSVGLAGNNEQFF
j_call: TRBJ2-1; d_call: .; clone_size: few; v_call: TRBV7-8; cdr3_nt: TGTGCCAGCAGCTTAGCCCTCGAGGGCGAGCAGTTCTTC; cdr3_aa: CASSLALEGEQFF
j_call: TRBJ1-5; d_call: .; clone_size: many; v_call: TRBV20-1; cdr3_nt: TGCAGTGCCGAAGGGCGGGGGCTTCAGCCCCAGCATTTT; cdr3_aa: CSAEGRGLQPQHF
j_call: TRBJ2-5; d_call: TRBD2; clone_size: many; v_call: TRBV20-1; cdr3_nt: TGCAGTGCTAGACGGCTAGCGGGGGGCCAAGAGACCCAGTACTTC; cdr3_aa: CSARRLAGGQETQYF
j_call: TRBJ1-2; d_call: .; clone_size: .; v_call: TRBV12-3/TRBV12-4; cdr3_nt: TGTGCCAGCAGTTTAGGTCACACGTCCACCCCTAGTACCTTC; cdr3_aa: CASSLGHTSTPSTF
j_call: TRBJ1-4; d_call: .; clone_size: few; v_call: TRBV10-3; cdr3_nt: TGTGCCATCAGACCCGGGACCACTAATGAAAAACTGTTTTTT; cdr3_aa: CAIRPGTTNEKLFF
j_call: TRBJ2-1; d_call: TRBD2; clone_size: many; v_call: TRBV6-2/TRBV6-3; cdr3_nt: TGTGCCAGCAGTTACGCTGGACTAGCCCATGAGCAGTTCTTC; cdr3_aa: CASSYAGLAHEQFF
j_call: TRBJ2-5; d_call: .; clone_size: many; v_call: TRBV6-2/TRBV6-3; cdr3_nt: TGTGCCAGCAGTTACACTCACGCAACTAGGGGGGAGACCCAGTACTTC; cdr3_aa: CASSYTHATRGETQYF
j_call: TRBJ2-3; d_call: TRBD2; clone_size: few; v_call: TRBV20-1; cdr3_nt: TGCAGTGCTAGAGATGGCGGGGGGCGCACAGATACGCAGTATTTT; cdr3_aa: CSARDGGGRTDTQYF
j_call: TRBJ1-4; d_call: .; clone_size: many; v_call: TRBV28; cdr3_nt: TGTGCCAGCAGTTTGCGACAGATAAATGAAAAACTGTTTTTT; cdr3_aa: CASSLRQINEKLFF
j_call: TRBJ1-2; d_call: .; clone_size: .; v_call: TRBV28; cdr3_nt: TGTGCCAGCACCTACCGCGCACAGGTTAACTATGGCTACACCTTC; cdr3_aa: CASTYRAQVNYGYTF
j_call: TRBJ2-1; d_call: .; clone_size: many; v_call: TRBV14; cdr3_nt: TGTGCCAGCAGCCTGATCCGACAGGATAAGAATGAGCAGTTCTTC; cdr3_aa: CASSLIRQDKNEQFF
j_call: TRBJ1-4; d_call: .; clone_size: .; v_call: TRBV5-1; cdr3_nt: TGCGCCAGTTCAGTCCTGGGTGCTGAAAAACTGTTTTTT; cdr3_aa: CASSVLGAEKLFF
j_call: TRBJ1-2; d_call: .; clone_size: many; v_call: TRBV29-1; cdr3_nt: TGCAGCGTTGAAGAGAACTATGGCTACACCTTC; cdr3_aa: CSVEENYGYTF
j_call: TRBJ2-7; d_call: TRBD1; clone_size: many; v_call: TRBV28; cdr3_nt: TGTGCCAGCAGCTCAAGCAACAACGGACAGGGTCGCTACGAGCAGTACTTC; cdr3_aa: CASSSSNNGQGRYEQYF
j_call: TRBJ2-3; d_call: TRBD1; clone_size: many; v_call: TRBV29-1; cdr3_nt: TGCAGCGTTGATGGGGGGACAGGGGGAGATACGCAGTATTTT; cdr3_aa: CSVDGGTGGDTQYF
j_call: TRBJ1-1; d_call: TRBD1; clone_size: many; v_call: TRBV29-1; cdr3_nt: TGCAGCGTTGCGGACAGGGGGCTTGGCGCTTTCTTT; cdr3_aa: CSVADRGLGAFF
j_call: TRBJ1-5; d_call: .; clone_size: many; v_call: TRBV28; cdr3_nt: TGTCCTCAGGGGCCCTTGACCCAGCCCCAGCATTTT; cdr3_aa: CPQGPLTQPQHF
j_call: TRBJ2-3; d_call: .; clone_size: many; v_call: TRBV5-1; cdr3_nt: TGCGCCAGCAGCTTGGCCCCGGGACACCCTACTAGCACAGATACGCAGTATTTT; cdr3_aa: CASSLAPGHPTSTDTQYF
j_call: TRBJ1-1; d_call: .; clone_size: few; v_call: TRBV18; cdr3_nt: TGTGCCAGCTCACTTAACTGGGGAACTGAAGCTTTCTTT; cdr3_aa: CASSLNWGTEAFF
j_call: TRBJ2-2; d_call: .; clone_size: many; v_call: TRBV10-1; cdr3_nt: TGCGCCAGCAGTGTCTCAGGGAACACCGGGGAGCTGTTTTTT; cdr3_aa: CASSVSGNTGELFF
j_call: TRBJ2-2; d_call: TRBD1; clone_size: .; v_call: TRBV5-1; cdr3_nt: TGCGCCAGCAGCCACGGGACAGGGAAAAACACCGGGGAGCTGTTTTTT; cdr3_aa: CASSHGTGKNTGELFF
j_call: TRBJ1-1; d_call: .; clone_size: .; v_call: TRBV7-9; cdr3_nt: TGTGCCAGCAGCTTAGGTGGCACTGAAGCTTCCTTT; cdr3_aa: CASSLGGTEASF
j_call: TRBJ2-5; d_call: .; clone_size: many; v_call: TRBV7-2; cdr3_nt: TGTGCCAGCAGTTCTGTGTGGGACCACCTATACTTC; cdr3_aa: CASSSVWDHLYF
j_call: TRBJ2-7; d_call: .; clone_size: many; v_call: TRBV29-1; cdr3_nt: TGCAGCGTGTCAGGGGCCTCCTACGAGCAGTACTTC; cdr3_aa: CSVSGASYEQYF
j_call: TRBJ1-1; d_call: TRBD1; clone_size: many; v_call: TRBV30; cdr3_nt: TGTGCCTGGAGTTCAATTGTCTTGGGACAGGGTTTCACTGAAGCTTTCTTT; cdr3_aa: CAWSSIVLGQGFTEAFF
j_call: TRBJ2-2; d_call: .; clone_size: many; v_call: TRBV28; cdr3_nt: TGTGCCAGCAGTTTGGACGCCGGGGAGCTGTTTTTT; cdr3_aa: CASSLDAGELFF